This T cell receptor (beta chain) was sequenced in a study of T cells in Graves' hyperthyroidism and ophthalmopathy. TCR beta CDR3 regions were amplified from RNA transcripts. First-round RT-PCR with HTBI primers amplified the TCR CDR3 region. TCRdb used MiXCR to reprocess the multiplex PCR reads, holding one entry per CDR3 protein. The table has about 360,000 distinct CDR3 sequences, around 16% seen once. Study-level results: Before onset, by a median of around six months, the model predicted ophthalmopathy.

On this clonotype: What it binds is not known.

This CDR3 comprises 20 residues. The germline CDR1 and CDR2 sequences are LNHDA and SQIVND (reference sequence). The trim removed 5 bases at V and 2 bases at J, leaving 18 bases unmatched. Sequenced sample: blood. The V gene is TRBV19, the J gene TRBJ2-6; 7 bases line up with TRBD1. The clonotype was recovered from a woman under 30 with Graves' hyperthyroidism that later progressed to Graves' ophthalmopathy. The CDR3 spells CASSPARQGWSSTGANVLTF. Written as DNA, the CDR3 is TGTGCCAGTAGTCCAGCGAGACAGGGCTGGAGTAGCACTGGGGCCAACGTCCTGACTTTC. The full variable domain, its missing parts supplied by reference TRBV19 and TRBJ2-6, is DGGITQSPKYLFRKEGQNVTLSCEQNLNHDAMYWYRQDPGQGLRLIYYSQIVNDFQKGDIAEGYSVSREKKESFPLTVTSAQKNPTAFYLCASSPARQGWSSTGANVLTFGAGSRLTVL.